This is a list of T cell receptor beta chains from one sample in a study of beta chain features in type 1 diabetes. The protocol was immunoSEQ multiplex PCR, while the TCRdb copy is restricted to in-frame clones and leaves out a portion. Of under 300,000 clones listed, 11% to 15% are singletons. The sample comprised naive CD4+ T cells from blood. These receptors were collected from a young man with type 1 diabetes. Both conserved end residues are part of each CDR3. Fields, in order: clone size, V gene, D gene, J gene, CDR3 protein, CDR3 DNA. The D gene is left open where the match is weak. Clone sizes are given selectively: once, few, many, or a class where the clone is expanded.

few	TRBV25-1	TRBD2	TRBJ2-1	CASTRLADEQFF	TGTGCCAGCACCCGACTAGCGGATGAGCAGTTCTTC
NA	TRBV10-3	TRBD2	TRBJ2-3	CAIMGSAGGDTDTQYF	TGTGCCATCATGGGGTCGGCGGGAGGGGACACAGATACGCAGTATTTT
few	TRBV5-1	NA	TRBJ2-7	CASSPGQTYEQYF	TGCGCCAGCAGCCCCGGACAGACCTACGAGCAGTACTTC
NA	TRBV19	TRBD2	TRBJ2-3	CASSILSGGATDTQYF	TGTGCCAGTAGTATACTGAGCGGGGGGGCAACAGATACGCAGTATTTT
few	TRBV6-6	NA	TRBJ1-2	CASNQYGGGYTF	TGTGCCAGCAACCAGTACGGCGGTGGCTACACCTTC
few	TRBV6-1	NA	TRBJ2-1	CASNQRGFTYNEQFF	TGTGCCAGCAACCAAAGGGGGTTCACCTACAATGAGCAGTTCTTC
NA	TRBV7-2	NA	TRBJ2-7	CASSLVGTPGNEQYF	TGTGCCAGCAGCCTTGTCGGGACACCCGGGAACGAGCAGTACTTC
few	TRBV29-1	NA	TRBJ2-4	CSVVGSLAKNIQYF	TGCAGCGTTGTGGGGAGTCTAGCCAAAAACATTCAGTACTTC
few	TRBV6-6	NA	TRBJ2-1	CASSSLAALYNEQFF	TGTGCCAGCAGTTCCTTAGCGGCCCTTTACAATGAGCAGTTCTTC
NA	TRBV25-1	TRBD1	TRBJ1-4	CASSDEGQGSEKLFF	TGTGCCAGCAGTGATGAGGGACAGGGAAGTGAAAAACTGTTTTTT
NA	TRBV7-2	NA	TRBJ1-5	CASSYDSGDGQPQHF	TGTGCCAGCAGCTATGATTCGGGGGACGGTCAGCCCCAGCATTTT
few	TRBV4-2	TRBD2	TRBJ2-3	CASSHGTSPLF	TGTGCCAGCAGCCACGGGACTAGCCCCCTTTTT
NA	TRBV15	NA	TRBJ2-1	CATSRDAKEEQFF	TGTGCCACCAGCAGAGATGCGAAAGAAGAGCAGTTCTTC
NA	TRBV18	NA	TRBJ2-5	CASSPPGTLGETQYF	TGTGCCAGCTCACCGCCCGGGACACTGGGGGAGACCCAGTACTTC
NA	TRBV2	NA	TRBJ2-5	CASSSLLQETQYF	TGTGCCAGCAGCTCCCTCCTGCAAGAGACCCAGTACTTC
few	TRBV4-1	NA	TRBJ2-6	CASSPQNSGANVLTF	TGCGCCAGCAGCCCGCAGAACTCTGGGGCCAACGTCCTGACTTTC
NA	TRBV6-6	NA	TRBJ1-1	CASLTLSNTEAFF	TGTGCCAGCCTGACACTCTCGAACACTGAAGCTTTCTTT
few	TRBV12-5	NA	TRBJ1-5	CASGPDTGSNQPQHF	TGTGCTAGTGGTCCGGACACCGGCAGCAATCAGCCCCAGCATTTT
NA	TRBV5-1	NA	TRBJ2-5	CASSLAPGAETQYF	TGCGCCAGCAGCTTGGCCCCAGGGGCGGAGACCCAGTACTTC
NA	TRBV14	NA	TRBJ2-1	CASSQGRINEQFF	TGTGCCAGCAGCCAAGGGAGAATCAATGAGCAGTTCTTC
NA	TRBV6-4	NA	TRBJ1-1	CASSEARGTEAFF	TGTGCCAGCAGTGAAGCACGGGGGACTGAAGCTTTCTTT
few	TRBV6-5	NA	TRBJ2-6	CASSYGRAGANVLTF	TGTGCCAGCAGTTATGGCAGGGCTGGGGCCAACGTCCTGACTTTC